This T cell receptor (beta chain) was found in a study of tissue T cells after allogeneic stem cell transplantation (dated by TCRdb to about 2022). Notes on the research overall: The study profiled TCR beta repertoires in many tissues obtained from research autopsies of patients with and without GVHD, and also in mouse models of GVHD. The human arm was a prospective observational study without blinding or randomization.

About this clone itself: Its antigen remains unidentified. This receptor came from a mouse, so its gene names and germline sequences are mouse ones too. The read comes to an end 1 residue before the CDR3 does, leaving the germline J gene to fill in the end.

Library preparation was by the immunoSEQ multiplex PCR assay. Adaptive Biotechnologies performed the TCRbeta CDR3 sequencing at survey depth and reported CDR3 sequences, V/J genes, productive frequency and template counts. TCR beta CDR3 regions were amplified from genomic DNA rather than RNA. The original pipeline was this. Jensen-Shannon divergence was used to quantify pairwise repertoire overlap between tissues, with a value of 1 indicating complete divergence and a value of 0 indicating identical repertoires. Tissues were clustered by single-linkage agglomerative hierarchical clustering of pairwise JSD values and displayed as dendrograms. GLIPH2 was run on all patient samples with simulation_depth 1000, kmer_min_depth 3, cdr3_length_cutoff 8, keeping groups with more than two unique CDR3s. A standardized tissue-overlap score extrapolated Jaccard GLIPH-group overlap across patients to a standard repertoire size of 1000 clones. Linear mixed-effect models, with tissue included as a fixed effect and individual included as a random effect, were used to assess associations of diversity with clinical or experimental variables. Drawn from immuneACCESS, this table holds only the in-frame rearrangements with V and J called that TCRdb kept. Clones are partly lost; checked studies trace under half to an unresolved V gene and leave the rest unexplained. V and J calls and clone size are copied from that table; D and trimming were computed from the DNA. Within this sample are about 50,000 clones, with about 73% of them counted one time only. The ten top clones hold about 0.7% of the sample.

According to the germline V gene, CDR1 reads KGHTA and CDR2 reads FQNQQP. The CDR3 sequence holds 14 residues, the cysteine and phenylalanine included. Sequencing covers 39 bases of the CDR3, shown here with the frame starting at base 1. On the study overall, not on this receptor specifically: Within patients, how anatomically similar the tissues were was a key factor in shaping TCR repertoire composition, regardless of disease or transplant status. A small and clinically heterogeneous patient cohort was studied, and sampling depth was acknowledged as a limitation. In both patients and mice, T cells from blood and spleen picked up only a limited part of the TCR repertoire that was detected in tissues. Not many T cell clones showed up in more than one patient, yet clustering based on motifs uncovered repertoire signatures that were shared across patients in a tissue-specific way. The study did not establish which tissue TCRs were alloreactive or antigen-specific, and some clones may have been host cells that persisted.

The sample was sorted cells pooled from one or two spleens. The V gene is TRBV23 and the J gene is TRBJ1-4; TRBD1 is the table's D call and was not checked against the DNA. The TCR comes from a pool of C57BL/6 mice in good health. The DNA read from the CDR3 is TGCTCCAGCAGTTATCAGGGAGACAACGAAAGATTATTT. Its translation is CSSSYQGDNERLF. The entire CDR3 protein is CSSSYQGDNERLFF. Where the CDR3 stops, the reference TRBV23 and TRBJ1-4 genes take over; the full variable domain is DAAVTQKPRYLIKMKGQEAEMKCIPEKGHTAVFWYQQKQSKELKFLIYFQNQQPLDQIDMVKERFSAVCPSSSLCSLGIRTCEAEDSALYLCSSSYQGDNERLFFGHGTKLSVL.